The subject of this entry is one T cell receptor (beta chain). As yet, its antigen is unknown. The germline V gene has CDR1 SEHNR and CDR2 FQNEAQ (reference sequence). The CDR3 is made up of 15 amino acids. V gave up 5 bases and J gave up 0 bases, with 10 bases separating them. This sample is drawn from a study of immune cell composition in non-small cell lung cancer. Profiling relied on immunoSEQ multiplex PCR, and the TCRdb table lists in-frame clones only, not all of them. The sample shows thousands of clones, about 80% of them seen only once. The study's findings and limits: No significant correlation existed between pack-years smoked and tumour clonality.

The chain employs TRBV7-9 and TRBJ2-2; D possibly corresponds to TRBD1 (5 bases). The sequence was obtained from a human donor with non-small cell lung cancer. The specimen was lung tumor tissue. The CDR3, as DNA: TGTGCCAGCAGCAATCCAGGGTCGAACACCGGGGAGCTGTTTTTT. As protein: CASSNPGSNTGELFF.